A selection of T cell receptor beta chains follows, all from one sample in a study of blood T cell repertoires in COVID-19. Profiled with immunoSEQ multiplex PCR; TCRdb holds only in-frame clones, not every one. Of 140,000 to 150,000 clones in the sample, around four fifths were seen once. Sequences were obtained from PBMCs or T cells enriched from blood (not recorded which). The receptors originated from a woman aged 40-49 years who had recovered from COVID-19. The CDR3 runs from the conserved cysteine through the conserved F or W. A D gene is named only where the DNA matches it firmly. Expanded clones get a size class; other rows say once, few or many, or leave the size out.

CDR3 length | clone size | D gene | J gene | V gene | CDR3 protein | CDR3 DNA
16 | NA | TRBD2 | TRBJ2-1 | TRBV7-8 | CASSSRTSAEYNEQFF | TGTGCCAGCAGCTCGCGGACTAGCGCAGAATACAATGAGCAGTTCTTC
14 | NA | TRBD2 | TRBJ2-1 | TRBV11-3 | CASSTAGAGGGQFF | TGTGCCAGCAGCACCGCAGGTGCGGGGGGTGGGCAGTTCTTC
14 | NA | TRBD1 | TRBJ1-3 | TRBV27 | CASSLDRGRNTIYF | TGTGCCAGCAGTTTAGACAGGGGTCGAAACACCATATATTTT
13 | NA | TRBD2 | TRBJ2-7 | TRBV30 | CACLVAGVYEQYF | TGTGCCTGCCTGGTAGCGGGAGTCTACGAGCAGTACTTC
15 | few | TRBD1 | TRBJ2-5 | TRBV7-2 | CASSDRGLRLETQYF | TGTGCCAGCAGCGACAGGGGTTTAAGGCTAGAGACCCAGTACTTC
14 | NA | TRBD2 | TRBJ2-1 | TRBV9 | CASSALTGGNEQFF | TGTGCCAGCAGCGCCCTCACGGGGGGGAATGAGCAGTTCTTC
14 | NA | TRBD1 | TRBJ2-7 | TRBV27 | CASSLGTGAYEQYF | TGTGCCAGCAGTTTGGGGACAGGGGCCTACGAGCAGTACTTC
14 | NA | NA | TRBJ2-7 | TRBV27 | CASSLGSSTYEQYF | TGTGCCAGCAGTTTAGGCAGTTCCACCTACGAGCAGTACTTC
13 | NA | NA | TRBJ2-7 | TRBV19 | CASSIGPITEQYF | TGTGCCAGTAGTATAGGCCCTATAACCGAGCAGTACTTC
14 | NA | TRBD1 | TRBJ2-3 | TRBV28 | CASRGDSNTDTQYF | TGTGCCAGCAGGGGGGACAGCAACACAGATACGCAGTATTTT
18 | NA | NA | TRBJ2-7 | TRBV4-1 | CASSPLSAGAGLPDEQYF | TGCGCCAGCAGCCCTCTCTCCGCCGGAGCGGGCCTACCGGACGAGCAGTACTTC
17 | NA | NA | TRBJ2-3 | TRBV3-1/TRBV3-2 | CASSQEPGGGATDTQYF | TGTGCCAGCAGCCAAGAACCTGGAGGGGGGGCGACAGATACGCAGTATTTT
16 | NA | NA | TRBJ2-3 | TRBV7-9 | CASSLGWGEETDTQYF | TGTGCCAGCAGCTTGGGCTGGGGGGAGGAGACAGATACGCAGTATTTT
16 | NA | TRBD2 | TRBJ2-5 | TRBV3-1/TRBV3-2 | CASSQVIAGGPETQYF | TGTGCCAGCAGCCAAGTGATAGCGGGGGGGCCGGAGACCCAGTACTTC
17 | once | TRBD1 | TRBJ1-1 | TRBV9 | CASSVNTGGAGNTEAFF | TGTGCCAGCAGCGTAAATACAGGGGGCGCGGGGAACACTGAAGCTTTCTTT
14 | few | TRBD1 | TRBJ1-6 | TRBV19 | CASSTGTGNSPLHF | TGTGCCAGTAGTACCGGGACAGGGAATTCACCCCTCCACTTT
14 | NA | NA | TRBJ2-7 | TRBV28 | CASSNPGLGYEQYF | TGTGCCAGCTCCAACCCGGGACTGGGTTACGAGCAGTACTTC
16 | NA | NA | TRBJ1-1 | TRBV15 | CATSRDQGLGNTEAFF | TGTGCCACCAGCAGAGATCAGGGTTTGGGGAACACTGAAGCTTTCTTT
17 | NA | TRBD2 | TRBJ2-1 | TRBV18 | CASSPPWERGRGNEQFF | TGTGCCAGCTCACCCCCCTGGGAGCGGGGGAGGGGCAATGAGCAGTTCTTC
11 | NA | TRBD1 | TRBJ1-2 | TRBV12-3/TRBV12-4 | CASSQGAGYTF | TGTGCCAGCAGTCAGGGGGCTGGCTACACCTTC
15 | NA | NA | TRBJ2-7 | TRBV7-3 | CASSLYSGEAYEQYF | TGTGCCAGCAGCTTATATAGCGGAGAGGCCTACGAGCAGTACTTC
15 | NA | TRBD1 | TRBJ2-7 | TRBV6-1 | CASSENRDRSYEQYF | TGTGCCAGCAGTGAAAACCGGGACAGGTCCTACGAGCAGTACTTC
14 | NA | NA | TRBJ2-7 | TRBV27 | CASSDTRRSYEQYF | TGTGCCAGCAGCGATACTAGGCGCTCCTACGAGCAGTACTTC
14 | NA | TRBD1 | TRBJ1-1 | TRBV5-6 | CASSRITGATEAFF | TGTGCCAGCAGCAGAATAACAGGGGCCACTGAAGCTTTCTTT
13 | NA | NA | TRBJ2-7 | TRBV27 | CASIPVRAYEQYF | TGTGCCAGCATCCCCGTGCGCGCCTACGAGCAGTACTTC
17 | once | TRBD1 | TRBJ1-2 | TRBV2 | CASSEYRDRGKSGGYTF | TGTGCCAGCAGTGAATACCGGGACAGGGGGAAAAGTGGCGGCTACACCTTC
14 | NA | NA | TRBJ1-1 | TRBV5-1 | CASSLEASHTEAFF | TGCGCCAGCAGCTTGGAAGCAAGTCACACTGAAGCTTTCTTT
18 | NA | NA | TRBJ1-5 | TRBV27 | CASSLYYRVGDRNQPQHF | TGTGCCAGCAGTTTATACTACAGGGTGGGTGATAGGAATCAGCCCCAGCATTTT
15 | NA | TRBD2 | TRBJ2-7 | TRBV2 | CASKNERGSSYEQYF | TGTGCCAGCAAGAACGAGCGGGGGAGCTCCTACGAGCAGTACTTC
13 | NA | NA | TRBJ2-7 | TRBV4-1 | CASSSPSSYEQYF | TGCGCCAGCAGTTCCCCGAGCTCCTACGAGCAGTACTTC
14 | NA | NA | TRBJ1-2 | TRBV4-1 | CASSQDSGTYGYTF | TGCGCCAGCAGCCAAGATTCAGGCACCTATGGCTACACCTTC
13 | NA | NA | TRBJ1-1 | TRBV27 | CASRPTRYTEAFF | TGTGCCAGCCGTCCCACAAGATACACTGAAGCTTTCTTT
17 | NA | NA | TRBJ2-2 | TRBV5-1 | CASSLDPGEVNTGELFF | TGCGCCAGCAGCTTGGATCCCGGGGAGGTCAACACCGGGGAGCTGTTTTTT
16 | NA | TRBD2 | TRBJ2-5 | TRBV5-8 | CASSYLAGGNQETQYF | TGTGCCAGCAGCTATTTAGCGGGAGGAAACCAAGAGACCCAGTACTTC
12 | NA | NA | TRBJ2-1 | TRBV13 | CASSPRREEQFF | TGTGCCAGCAGCCCCCGGAGGGAGGAGCAGTTCTTC
14 | NA | TRBD2 | TRBJ2-3 | TRBV11-3 | CASSPGGSTDTQYF | TGTGCCAGCAGCCCGGGGGGGAGCACAGATACGCAGTATTTT